The 22 T cell receptor beta chains listed next were all sequenced from one sample in a study of siplizumab effects on memory and regulatory T cells. The assay was immunoSEQ multiplex PCR, and TCRdb's table has in-frame clones only and misses some. The data contain fewer than 8,000 clones, 35% to 40% of them singletons. No antigen is known for these receptors. Cells of the mixed lymphocyte reaction were cocultured at 37 degrees C for roughly 6 days. Sequencing was performed on CFSE-low (dividing) CD8+ T cells sorted from an allogeneic mixed lymphocyte reaction. These receptors came from a human donor in good health; the cells came from an allogeneic mixed lymphocyte reaction.

J is TRBJ2-2 and V is TRBV7-9; D gene unclear. The CDR3 length is 15 residues. Per the germline V gene, CDR1 is SEHNR and CDR2 is FQNEAQ (reference sequence). V was shortened by 1 base and J by 3 bases, with 9 bases between the two germline ends. The CDR3 DNA reads as TGTGCCAGCAGCTTAGGAGGCAGATACACCGGGGAGCTGTTTTTT. Its protein is CASSLGGRYTGELFF.

This clone was seen more than once but under ten times. The J gene is TRBJ2-5, the V gene TRBV5-5, with D hard to call. V was clipped by 7 bases and J by 0 bases, with 10 bases between them. This CDR3 is built from 13 residues. Germline values: CDR1 SGHKS, CDR2 YYEKEE (reference sequence). In DNA, the CDR3 is TGTGCCAGCGCTCATCTTTACCAAGAGACCCAGTACTTC. Translated, it gives CASAHLYQETQYF.

V gene TRBV9 combines with J gene TRBJ2-5; D is undetermined. This CDR3 is 15 amino acids long. Looked up from germline, CDR1 is SGDLS and CDR2 is YYNGEE. The germline V and J ends were trimmed by 0 bases and 2 bases, with 11 bases remaining between them. This CDR3 reads CASSVEGILQETQYF. CDR3 bases: TGTGCCAGCAGCGTAGAAGGCATTCTTCAAGAGACCCAGTACTTC.

The rearrangement links TRBV30 to TRBJ2-3; D gene ambiguous. Germline V gene lookup returns CDR1 GTSNPN and CDR2 SVGIG (reference sequence). Between the trimmed V and J ends, which lost 4 bases and 2 bases, there was a span of 19 bases. The CDR3 has 16 amino acids. Here the CDR3 reads CAWTLGPSTYTDTQYF. Written as DNA, the CDR3 is TGTGCCTGGACCCTCGGTCCATCCACGTACACAGATACGCAGTATTTT. Combining the CDR3 with reference TRBV30 and TRBJ2-3 gives the whole variable domain SQTIHQWPATLVQPVGSPLSLECTVEGTSNPNLYWYRQAAGRGLQLLFYSVGIGQISSEVPQNLSASRPQDRQFILSSKKLLLSDSGFYLCAWTLGPSTYTDTQYFGPGTRLTVL.

By share, this clone ranks as medium-sized. V is TRBV19 and J is TRBJ1-2; D gene unclear. V shed 7 bases and J shed 2 bases, with 8 bases lying between them. Germline V gene sequence: CDR1 LNHDA, CDR2 SQIVND (reference sequence). This CDR3 contains 12 residues. The CDR3 DNA reads TGTGCCAGTACGGTCGGAAACTATGGCTACACCTTC. It translates to CASTVGNYGYTF.

This clone was observed a handful of times. V gene TRBV27 combines with J gene TRBJ1-2; D remains ambiguous. V lost 5 bases to trimming and J lost 11 bases, with 24 bases between them. From germline, CDR1 is MNHEY and CDR2 SMNVEV (reference sequence). The CDR3 contains 15 residues. CDR3 protein: CASSILPPGPRSYTF. The CDR3 coding sequence is TGTGCCAGCAGTATACTACCCCCAGGCCCACGTTCATACACCTTC.

Concerning this clone itself: A much bigger clone sits one base away, suggesting this may be a read error. The chain couples TRBV7-3 to TRBJ2-1; D gene uncertain. Germline lookup yields CDR1 SGHTA and CDR2 FQGTGA. The CDR3 extends over 13 amino acids. The CDR3 here is CAGSQTNYNEQFF. CDR3 bases: TGTGCCGGCAGCCAAACTAACTACAATGAGCAGTTCTTC. The full variable domain, in which reference TRBV7-3 and TRBJ2-1 provide the parts outside the CDR3, is GAGVSQTPSNKVTEKGKYVELRCDPISGHTALYWYRQSLGQGPEFLIYFQGTGAADDSGLPNDRFFAVRPEGSVSTLKIQRTERGDSAVYLCAGSQTNYNEQFFGPGTRLTVL.

This chain links TRBV7-6 with TRBJ1-3; the D gene is possibly TRBD1 (6 bases). V lost 2 bases, J lost 3 bases, and 14 bases lay in between. The CDR3 has 16 residues. Looked up from germline, CDR1 is SGHVS and CDR2 is FNYEAQ. CDR3 nucleotide sequence: TGTGCCAGCAGCTTAACCCGGGGGCAAGATGGAAACACCATATATTTT. This codes for CASSLTRGQDGNTIYF.

The table lists this clone with a count of one. The rearrangement joins TRBV7-5 to TRBJ2-6; no DNA check was done on the table's D call, TRBD1. TRBV7-5 is a pseudogene. This CDR3 comprises 17 residues. DNA for the CDR3: TGTGCCAGAAACTTGGCAAGTAGACAAAGTCGGGCCAACGTCCTGACTTTC. Translating gives CARNLASRQSRANVLTF.

Relative to its sample, this clone is medium-sized. This chain connects TRBV19 to TRBJ2-1; D call uncertain. In germline, CDR1 is LNHDA, CDR2 SQIVND (reference sequence). The germline V and J ends were trimmed by 5 bases and 10 bases, with 9 bases remaining between them. This CDR3 comprises 11 residues. CDR3 bases: TGTGCCAGTAGTGTAGGGTACGAGCAGTTCTTC. Protein product: CASSVGYEQFF.

The chain has TRBV2 and TRBJ1-5; TRBD1 matches at 8 bases. Germline V gene sequence: CDR1 SNHLY, CDR2 FYNNEI. This CDR3 is built from 15 residues. V dropped 6 bases and J dropped 1; count of bases not matched to a gene: 5. As DNA, the CDR3 is TGTGCCAGCAGCAAGACAGGGGTGAGCAATCAGCCCCAGCATTTT. Protein: CASSKTGVSNQPQHF.

This sequence joins TRBV9 and TRBJ2-7; D unclear. Trimming removed 0 bases from V and 0 bases from J, with 7 bases in between. Germline CDR1 and CDR2: SGDLS and YYNGEE. There are 14 residues in the CDR3. The CDR3 region is CASSVVGNSYEQYF. The CDR3 coding sequence is TGTGCCAGCAGCGTAGTGGGTAACTCCTACGAGCAGTACTTC.

In this sample, this clone turned up once. The chain links TRBV5-6 to TRBJ2-5, with a weak D call TRBD2 (6 bases). V lost 10 bases, J lost 4 bases, and 11 bases lay in between. Germline assignment: CDR1 SGHDT and CDR2 YYEEEE. The CDR3 is 11 amino acids. This CDR3 reads CAGGSRETQYF. CDR3 nucleotide sequence: TGTGCCGGGGGGTCCCGAGAGACCCAGTACTTC.

The V call is TRBV10-1, the J call TRBJ2-1; no reliable D call. The CDR3 has 12 residues. CDR1 and CDR2 from the germline V gene are WNHNN and SYGVQD (reference sequence). The V end was cut by 2 bases, the J end by 7 bases, with 6 bases between. CDR3 loop: CASSEQTNEQFF. The DNA of the CDR3 is TGCGCCAGCAGTGAGCAGACTAATGAGCAGTTCTTC.

The V and J genes are TRBV15 and TRBJ2-1, with 12 positions matching TRBD2. This CDR3 spans 13 amino acids. CDR1 is LNHNV and CDR2 is YYDKDF in the germline V gene (reference sequence). J gave up 3 bases and V 9 bases, and 0 bases lay outside the gene matches. The CDR3 bases are TGTGCCACGACTAGCGGGGGCTACAATGAGCAGTTCTTC. Its translation: CATTSGGYNEQFF. Full variable domain (outside the CDR3, taken from reference TRBV15 and TRBJ2-1): DAMVIQNPRYQVTQFGKPVTLSCSQTLNHNVMYWYQQKSSQAPKLLFHYYDKDFNNEADTPDNFQSRRPNTSFCFLDIRSPGLGDTAMYLCATTSGGYNEQFFGPGTRLTVL.

This clone is labeled medium-sized. The V gene is TRBV6-5, the J gene TRBJ2-3, with D possibly matching TRBD2 (5 bases). The germline V gene encodes CDR1 MNHEY and CDR2 SVGAGI. The CDR3 sequence is 11 residues long. Trimming cost V 5 bases and J 7 bases, with 7 bases left between them. CDR3 DNA sequence: TGTGCCAGCAGTGAGGGTAATACGCAGTATTTT. Its translation is CASSEGNTQYF.

This clone counts as medium-sized. V and J are TRBV7-9 and TRBJ2-3, with 9 bases identical to TRBD1. CDR3 length: 15 amino acids. Germline trimming cut 5 bases from V and 4 bases from J; bases unmatched to any gene: 7. Germline V gene data show CDR1 as SEHNR and CDR2 as FQNEAQ (reference sequence). CDR3 residues: CASSPFGTGSDTQYF. CDR3 nucleotides: TGTGCCAGCAGCCCCTTCGGGACAGGGTCAGATACGCAGTATTTT. Based on the CDR3 plus reference TRBV7-9 and TRBJ2-3, the full variable domain is DTGVSQNPRHKITKRGQNVTFRCDPISEHNRLYWYRQTLGQGPEFLTYFQNEAQLEKSRLLSDRFSAERPKGSFSTLEIQRTEQGDSAMYLCASSPFGTGSDTQYFGPGTRLTVL.

Within the sample, this clone is medium-sized. V and J are TRBV15 and TRBJ2-7, with no clear D. The CDR3 totals 13 residues. Trimming pared 3 bases from V and 4 bases from J, leaving 10 bases between. Per germline, CDR1 LNHNV and CDR2 YYDKDF (reference sequence). The CDR3 loop is CATSSPISYEQYF. Here the CDR3 DNA reads TGTGCCACCAGCAGCCCAATATCATACGAGCAGTACTTC.

The genes are TRBV9 and TRBJ2-7, with 8 bases identical to TRBD2. Germline assignment: CDR1 SGDLS and CDR2 YYNGEE. The CDR3 length is 15 residues. Losses at the gene ends were 4 bases for V and 6 bases for J; bases not matched to a gene: 12. CDR3 in DNA: TGTGCCAGCAGCCGGGGGGGACCCTCGGAAGTCGAGCAGTACTTC. Encoded protein: CASSRGGPSEVEQYF.

This clone is medium-sized in the sample. V is TRBV6-9 and J is TRBJ1-5; D is uncertain. The CDR3 totals 13 residues. The V gene's germline CDR1 is MNHGY and CDR2 SVAAGI. V was trimmed by 4 bases and J by 4 bases, leaving 8 bases between them. CDR3 sequence reads: CASSSLINQPQHF. CDR3 in DNA: TGTGCCAGCAGTTCCCTCATAAATCAGCCCCAGCATTTT.

The rearrangement links TRBV4-1 to TRBJ1-5, with D unresolved. The CDR3 spans 14 residues. Germline V gene lookup returns CDR1 MGHRA and CDR2 YSYEKL. Trimming took 3 bases from V and 5 from J, leaving 11 bases between them. CDR3 coding DNA: TGCGCCAGCAGCCATGGACGTTTCGATCAGCCCCAGCATTTT. It yields the protein CASSHGRFDQPQHF.

Written as DNA, the CDR3 is TGTGCCAGCAGCTTGGGCCAGGGTGGAGGCTACACCTTC. It is translated as CASSLGQGGGYTF. This chain connects TRBV13 to TRBJ1-2; the D gene is possibly TRBD1 (5 bases). Trimming left V 3 bases short and J 8 bases short, with 13 bases between. The CDR3 is made up of 13 amino acids. The germline V gene encodes CDR1 PRHDT and CDR2 FYEKMQ (reference sequence).